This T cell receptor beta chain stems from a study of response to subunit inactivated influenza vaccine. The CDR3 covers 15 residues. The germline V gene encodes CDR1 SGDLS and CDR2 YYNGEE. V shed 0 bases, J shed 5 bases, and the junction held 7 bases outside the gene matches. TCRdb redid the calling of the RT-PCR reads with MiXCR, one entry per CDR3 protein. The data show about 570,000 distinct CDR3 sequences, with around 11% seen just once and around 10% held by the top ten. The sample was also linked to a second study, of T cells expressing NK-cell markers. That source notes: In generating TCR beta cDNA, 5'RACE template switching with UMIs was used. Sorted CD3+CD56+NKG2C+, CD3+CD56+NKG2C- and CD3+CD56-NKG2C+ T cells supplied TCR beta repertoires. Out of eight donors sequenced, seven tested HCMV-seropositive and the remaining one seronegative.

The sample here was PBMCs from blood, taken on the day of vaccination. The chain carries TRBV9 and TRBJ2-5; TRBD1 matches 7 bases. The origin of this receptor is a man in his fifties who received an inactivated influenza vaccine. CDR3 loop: CASSVVTGPPETQYF. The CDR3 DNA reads TGTGCCAGCAGCGTAGTGACAGGGCCCCCGGAGACCCAGTACTTC.